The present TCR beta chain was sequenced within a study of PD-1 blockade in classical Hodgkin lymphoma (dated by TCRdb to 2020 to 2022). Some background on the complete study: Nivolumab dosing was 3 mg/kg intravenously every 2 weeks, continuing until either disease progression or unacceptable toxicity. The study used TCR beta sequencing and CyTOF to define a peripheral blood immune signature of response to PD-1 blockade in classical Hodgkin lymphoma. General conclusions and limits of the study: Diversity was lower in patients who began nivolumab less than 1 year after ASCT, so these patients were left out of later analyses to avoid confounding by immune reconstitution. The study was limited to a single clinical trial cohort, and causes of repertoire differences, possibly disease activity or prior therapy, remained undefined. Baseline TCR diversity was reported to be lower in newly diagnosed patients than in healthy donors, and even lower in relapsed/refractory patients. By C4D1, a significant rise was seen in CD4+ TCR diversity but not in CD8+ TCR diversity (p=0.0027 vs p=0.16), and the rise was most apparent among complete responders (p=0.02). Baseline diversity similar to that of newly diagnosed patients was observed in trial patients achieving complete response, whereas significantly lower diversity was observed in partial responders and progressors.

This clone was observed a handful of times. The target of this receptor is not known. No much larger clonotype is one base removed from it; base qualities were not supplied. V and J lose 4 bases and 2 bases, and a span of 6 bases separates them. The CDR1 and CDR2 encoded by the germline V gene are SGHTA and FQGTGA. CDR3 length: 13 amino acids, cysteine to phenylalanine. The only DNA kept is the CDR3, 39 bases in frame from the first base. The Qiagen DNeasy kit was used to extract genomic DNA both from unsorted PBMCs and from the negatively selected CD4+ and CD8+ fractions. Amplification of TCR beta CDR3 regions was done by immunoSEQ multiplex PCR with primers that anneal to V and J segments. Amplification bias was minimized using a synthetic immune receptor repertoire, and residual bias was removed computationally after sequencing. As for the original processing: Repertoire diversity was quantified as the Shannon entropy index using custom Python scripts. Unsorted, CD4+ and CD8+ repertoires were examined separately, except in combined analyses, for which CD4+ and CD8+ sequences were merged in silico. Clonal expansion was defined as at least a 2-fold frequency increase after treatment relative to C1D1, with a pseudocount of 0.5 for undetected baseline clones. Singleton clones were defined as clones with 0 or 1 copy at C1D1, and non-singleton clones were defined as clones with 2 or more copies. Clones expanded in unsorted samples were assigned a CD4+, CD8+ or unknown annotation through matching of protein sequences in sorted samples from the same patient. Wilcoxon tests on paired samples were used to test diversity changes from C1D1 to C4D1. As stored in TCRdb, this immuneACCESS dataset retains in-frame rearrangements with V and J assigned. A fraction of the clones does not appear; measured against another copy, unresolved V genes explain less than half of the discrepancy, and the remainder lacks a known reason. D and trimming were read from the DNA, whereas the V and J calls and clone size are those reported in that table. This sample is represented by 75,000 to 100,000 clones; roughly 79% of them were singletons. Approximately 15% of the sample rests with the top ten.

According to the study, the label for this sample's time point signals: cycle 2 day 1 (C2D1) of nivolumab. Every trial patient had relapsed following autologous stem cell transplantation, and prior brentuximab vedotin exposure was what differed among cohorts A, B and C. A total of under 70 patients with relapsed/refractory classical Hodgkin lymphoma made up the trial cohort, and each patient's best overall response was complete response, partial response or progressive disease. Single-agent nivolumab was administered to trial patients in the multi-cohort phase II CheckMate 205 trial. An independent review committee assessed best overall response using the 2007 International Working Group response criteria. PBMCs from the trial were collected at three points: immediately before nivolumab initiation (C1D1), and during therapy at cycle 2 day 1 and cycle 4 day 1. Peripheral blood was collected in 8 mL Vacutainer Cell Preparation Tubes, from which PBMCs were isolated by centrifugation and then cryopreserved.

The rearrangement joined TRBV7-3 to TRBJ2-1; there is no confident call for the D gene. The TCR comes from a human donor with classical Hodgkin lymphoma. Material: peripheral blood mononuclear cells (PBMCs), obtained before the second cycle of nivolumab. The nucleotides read TGTGCCAGCAGCTCCGTTGCCTACAATGAGCAGTTCTTC. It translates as CASSSVAYNEQFF. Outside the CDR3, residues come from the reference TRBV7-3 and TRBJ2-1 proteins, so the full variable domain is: GAGVSQTPSNKVTEKGKYVELRCDPISGHTALYWYRQSLGQGPEFLIYFQGTGAADDSGLPNDRFFAVRPEGSVSTLKIQRTERGDSAVYLCASSSVAYNEQFFGPGTRLTVL.